This T cell receptor (beta chain) comes out of a study of shared clonotypes between healthy human individuals. Background on the study: Used for every donor were three CD4 naive, three CD4 memory, two CD8 naive and one CD8 memory plate.

Method: immunoSEQ multiplex PCR; TCRdb's copy keeps in-frame clones and lacks some. There are over a million clones in the sample; roughly 75% occur only once, and approximately 1.5% lies in the top ten. Findings of the study overall: Represented genetic and exposure-history diversity was restricted by having few donors. Only blood was sampled; tissue repertoires likely differ.

The V and J ends lost 9 bases and 6 bases, in that order; junction bases with no gene match: 16. Germline V CDR1 and CDR2: LNHDA, SQIVND (reference sequence). The CDR3 length is 16 residues. Regarding this clone: Its cognate antigen is unknown.

The sequence derives from a man aged 18 to 29 in good health. Sequencing input: memory CD4+ T cells sorted from blood. Subset denoted: CD45RA-negative fraction. The V and J genes are TRBV19 and TRBJ1-1, with 10 nucleotides matching TRBD1. The CDR3 region has the DNA TGTGCCAGCTACGGCCGAGATTCCGGGACAGGGGCTGAAGCTTTCTTT. The encoded protein is CASYGRDSGTGAEAFF.